A single sample gave rise to the 20 T cell receptor beta chains below, sequenced in a study of cytomegalovirus exposure and HLA in healthy donors. The PCR used 60 Vbeta and 13 Jbeta primers. Assay: immunoSEQ multiplex PCR; the TCRdb copy retains only in-frame clones and omits some. The table has about 130,000 clones, about 81% seen once. The sample was PBMCs. The origin of the receptors is a woman aged 25 to 39 in good health and CMV-seronegative.

This chain joins TRBV11-2 and TRBJ2-1; D not certain. The CDR3 is 13 amino acids. The V end was cut by 5 bases, the J end by 8 bases, with 13 bases between. Germline V gene sequence: CDR1 SGHAT, CDR2 FQNNGV. The CDR3 reads CASSTRVFDEQFF. The CDR3, as DNA: TGTGCCAGCAGCACCCGGGTTTTCGATGAGCAGTTCTTC.

The chain carries TRBV16 and TRBJ2-7, with D tentatively TRBD1 (5 bases). The CDR3 extends over 13 amino acids. Germline assignment: CDR1 KGHSY and CDR2 FQNENV. The ends were cut back, 4 bases at V and 6 bases at J, with 13 bases in the middle. Here the CDR3 reads CASSPEPRAEQYF. CDR3 coding DNA: TGTGCCAGCAGCCCCGAGCCCAGGGCCGAGCAGTACTTC.

This CDR3 reads CASSLTAGQDQETQYF. CDR3 DNA sequence: TGTGCCAGCAGTTTGACGGCAGGGCAGGACCAAGAGACCCAGTACTTC. The V call is TRBV6-6, the J call TRBJ2-5; perhaps TRBD1 as D (5 bases). Germline CDR1 reads MNHNY; CDR2 reads SVGAGI (reference sequence). V shed 4 bases and J shed 0 bases, with 15 bases lying between them. The CDR3 consists of 16 residues.

The V and J genes are TRBV18 and TRBJ2-1; maybe TRBD2 (5 bases). The CDR3 loop spans 15 amino acids. CDR1 and CDR2 from the germline V gene are KGHSH and LQKENI. The germline V and J ends were trimmed by 2 bases and 5 bases, with 13 bases remaining between them. The CDR3 DNA reads as TGTGCCAGCTCACCAAGGATGAGCGGCCACAATGAGCAGTTCTTC. It encodes CASSPRMSGHNEQFF.

This clone appeared once. This rearrangement joins TRBV11-3 to TRBJ2-7, with 7 bases aligning to TRBD2. The CDR3 extends over 14 amino acids. Germline loops: CDR1 SGHNT, CDR2 YENEEA. Losses at the gene ends were 5 bases for V and 7 bases for J; bases not matched to a gene: 11. The CDR3 DNA is TGTGCCAGCAGCGAGCTAGCGGCCTTGGGTGAGCAGTACTTC. Protein sequence: CASSELAALGEQYF.

This rearrangement joins TRBV4-1 to TRBJ2-5; 9 positions match TRBD1. TRBJ2-7 matches the DNA end more closely, so the J call is doubtful. CDR3 length: 16 amino acids. Per germline, CDR1 MGHRA and CDR2 YSYEKL. CDR3 coding DNA: TGCGCCAGCAGCCGGTTAACGGAAGGGACAGGGAACGAGCAGTACTTC. Translated: CASSRLTEGTGNEQYF.

This sequence joins TRBV5-1 and TRBJ2-7; D is ambiguous. Germline V gene data show CDR1 as SGHRS and CDR2 as YFSETQ. The length of the CDR3 is 13 residues. The V and J ends lost 4 bases and 3 bases respectively, with 11 bases between them. The DNA for the CDR3 is TGCGCCAGCAGCATTGGAGATAGCTACGAGCAGTACTTC. Protein product: CASSIGDSYEQYF.

The rearrangement joins TRBV19 to TRBJ2-7; unclear D gene. Germline assignment: CDR1 LNHDA and CDR2 SQIVND (reference sequence). V lost 6 bases and J lost 2, with 14 bases in between. The CDR3 is 14 residues long. CDR3 in DNA: TGTGCCAGTAGCTACCTTGGCGGAACCTACGAGCAGTACTTC. It encodes CASSYLGGTYEQYF. Full variable domain (outside the CDR3, taken from reference TRBV19 and TRBJ2-7): DGGITQSPKYLFRKEGQNVTLSCEQNLNHDAMYWYRQDPGQGLRLIYYSQIVNDFQKGDIAEGYSVSREKKESFPLTVTSAQKNPTAFYLCASSYLGGTYEQYFGPGTRLTVT.

The chain has TRBV4-1 and TRBJ2-7, with 7 positions matching TRBD2. The V and J ends lost 3 bases and 3 bases, in that order; junction bases with no gene match: 2. The length of the CDR3 is 13 residues. Germline V CDR1 and CDR2: MGHRA, YSYEKL. CDR3 protein: CASSHGTNYEQYF. CDR3 DNA: TGCGCCAGCAGCCACGGGACTAACTACGAGCAGTACTTC.

The V and J genes are TRBV29-1 and TRBJ1-2; 11 bases are shared with TRBD1. From germline, CDR1 is SQVTM and CDR2 ANQGSEA. V was pared by 7 bases and J by 6 bases, with 7 bases of the junction left unmatched. The CDR3 is 13 amino acids. DNA for the CDR3: TGCAGCGAAACGGACAGGGGGCTGGATGGCTACACCTTC. This sequence encodes CSETDRGLDGYTF. The full variable domain, its missing parts supplied by reference TRBV29-1 and TRBJ1-2, is SAVISQKPSRDICQRGTSLTIQCQVDSQVTMMFWYRQQPGQSLTLIATANQGSEATYESGFVIDKFPISRPNLTFSTLTVSNMSPEDSSIYLCSETDRGLDGYTFGSGTRLTVV.

In its sample, this clone was seen a few times. The chain uses TRBV7-2 and TRBJ2-3; 9 bases match TRBD1. From germline, CDR1 is SGHTA and CDR2 FQGNSA. The CDR3 has 14 amino acids. The V segment lost 5 bases and the J segment 8 bases; nucleotides outside the gene matches: 8. The CDR3 nucleotides read TGTGCCAGCAGCCCAGGACAGGGGTTTGGTACGCAGTATTTT. It codes for CASSPGQGFGTQYF.

The genes are TRBV6-1 and TRBJ1-6, with TRBD1 identical over 7 bases. J lost 7 bases, V lost 5 bases, and 8 bases had no gene match. This CDR3 contains 15 residues. Germline V CDR1 and CDR2: MNHNS, SASEGT. The CDR3 protein is CASSLTTGRNSPLHF. CDR3 bases: TGTGCCAGCAGTCTCACGACAGGGCGGAATTCACCCCTCCACTTT.

As to this clone: The sample has other DNA sequences that encode this CDR3 too. The chain employs TRBV11-3 and TRBJ2-1; D is possibly TRBD1 (6 bases). The V gene lost 3 bases and the J gene lost 0 bases, with 9 bases spanning the gap. CDR1 is SGHNT and CDR2 is YENEEA in the germline V gene. CDR3 length equals 15 residues. The CDR3 sequence is CASSLEQGSYNEQFF. CDR3 coding DNA: TGTGCCAGCAGCTTGGAACAGGGCTCCTACAATGAGCAGTTCTTC. The whole variable domain, remainder taken from reference TRBV11-3 and TRBJ2-1, is EAGVVQSPRYKIIEKKQPVAFWCNPISGHNTLYWYLQNLGQGPELLIRYENEEAVDDSQLPKDRFSAERLKGVDSTLKIQPAELGDSAVYLCASSLEQGSYNEQFFGPGTRLTVL.

The V call is TRBV30, the J call TRBJ2-1; D possibly corresponds to TRBD1 (6 bases). The CDR3 is 19 residues long. Trimming cost V 4 bases and J 1 base, with 26 bases left between them. Germline V CDR1 and CDR2: GTSNPN, SVGIG (reference sequence). The chain's CDR3 is CAWTSRGGQGRSSYNEQFF. The CDR3 region has the DNA TGTGCCTGGACTTCAAGGGGTGGGCAGGGGAGAAGTTCCTACAATGAGCAGTTCTTC. The full variable domain, with the rest looked up from reference TRBV30 and TRBJ2-1, is SQTIHQWPATLVQPVGSPLSLECTVEGTSNPNLYWYRQAAGRGLQLLFYSVGIGQISSEVPQNLSASRPQDRQFILSSKKLLLSDSGFYLCAWTSRGGQGRSSYNEQFFGPGTRLTVL.

The chain couples TRBV5-5 to TRBJ1-4; D is unclear. V lost 8 bases to trimming and J lost 1 base, with 15 bases between them. Germline V gene sequence: CDR1 SGHKS, CDR2 YYEKEE (reference sequence). The CDR3 runs 15 residues. CDR3 in DNA: TGTGCCAGTACCACGACCCGGGGAACTAATGAAAAACTGTTTTTT. This sequence encodes CASTTTRGTNEKLFF.

This clone appeared a few times. The V and J genes are TRBV5-1 and TRBJ2-3; TRBD2 matches at 8 bases. V lost 2 bases, J lost 2 bases, and 1 base stayed unmatched. This CDR3 has 14 residues. The germline CDR1 and CDR2 sequences are SGHRS and YFSETQ. As DNA, the CDR3 is TGCGCCAGCAGCTTTAGCGGGGTCACAGATACGCAGTATTTT. Translating it yields CASSFSGVTDTQYF.

J is TRBJ1-1 and V is TRBV10-3, with 8 bases that match TRBD1. J lost 5 bases, V lost 7 bases, and 9 bases had no gene match. The CDR3 consists of 14 residues. Germline V gene sequence: CDR1 ENHRY, CDR2 SYGVKD. The DNA for the CDR3 is TGTGCCATCAAAACAGGGGGTGGAGAGACTGAAGCTTTCTTT. Translating gives CAIKTGGGETEAFF.

J is TRBJ2-7 and V is TRBV28; the match to TRBD2 covers 8 bases. Germline trimming cut 7 bases from V and 6 bases from J; bases unmatched to any gene: 14. Germline V lookup: CDR1 MDHEN, CDR2 SYDVKM. The CDR3 covers 15 residues. CDR3 in DNA: TGTGCCAGCACCCATAGATCCGGCGGGAGGTCCGAGCAGTACTTC. It specifies CASTHRSGGRSEQYF.

J is TRBJ2-7 and V is TRBV27, with 10 bases identical to TRBD2. The CDR3 totals 16 residues. Germline V gives CDR1 MNHEY, CDR2 SMNVEV (reference sequence). The J segment lost 3 bases and the V segment lost 7 bases, leaving 12 bases of the junction unmatched. CDR3 sequence (DNA): TGTGCCAGCAAGCTAGCGGGGGATGCTTGGGTCTACGAGCAGTACTTC. Its protein product is CASKLAGDAWVYEQYF.

This CDR3 reads CSGGGGQGIDTQYF. The CDR3 region has the DNA TGCAGCGGGGGAGGGGGGCAGGGGATAGATACGCAGTATTTT. The chain uses TRBV29-1 and TRBJ2-3; weak D call: TRBD2 (7 bases). Trimming pared 7 bases from V and 5 bases from J, leaving 19 bases between. The CDR3 length is 14 residues. Germline V gene lookup returns CDR1 SQVTM and CDR2 ANQGSEA.